A selection of T cell receptor beta chains follows, all from one sample in a study of lymphopenia after photon versus proton radiotherapy. The method was immunoSEQ multiplex PCR; TCRdb's version includes in-frame clones alone and lacks a portion of them. The table has about 26,000 clones, more than 90% seen once; the top ten hold around 0.81%. The sequenced sample was peripheral blood, obtained from a patient treated with photon-based radiotherapy. Receptor source: a woman in her 50s with cholangiocarcinoma. CDR3s include the opening cysteine and the closing phenylalanine or tryptophan. The D gene is left open where the match is weak. Expanded clones get a size class; other rows say once, few or many, or leave the size out.

J,size,V,D,CDR3,DNA
TRBJ1-1,.,TRBV7-2,TRBD1,CASSSDRVTEAFF,TGTGCCAGCAGCTCGGACAGGGTGACTGAAGCTTTCTTT
TRBJ1-1,.,TRBV25-1,.,CASSESSITEAFF,TGTGCCAGCAGTGAAAGCAGCATCACTGAAGCTTTCTTT
TRBJ1-2,.,TRBV4-1,.,CASSQTGFGYTF,TGCGCCAGCAGCCAAACAGGGTTTGGCTACACCTTC
TRBJ2-3,.,TRBV10-1,.,CASSENSADTQYF,TGCGCCAGCAGTGAAAATTCGGCAGATACGCAGTATTTT
TRBJ1-2,.,TRBV5-4,.,CASSFQGSNYGYTF,TGTGCCAGCAGCTTCCAGGGAAGCAACTATGGCTACACCTTC
TRBJ1-2,.,TRBV29-1,.,CSVEEGAGYGYTF,TGCAGCGTTGAAGAAGGGGCTGGCTATGGCTACACCTTC
TRBJ2-5,.,TRBV19,TRBD2,CASSINEGGRETQYF,TGTGCCAGTAGTATAAATGAGGGAGGGCGAGAGACCCAGTACTTC
TRBJ2-3,.,TRBV10-3,.,CAISLRGSTDTQYF,TGTGCCATCAGTCTAAGAGGGAGCACAGATACGCAGTATTTT
TRBJ1-1,.,TRBV2,TRBD1,CASSADRGRTEAFF,TGTGCCAGCAGCGCCGACAGGGGTAGGACTGAAGCTTTCTTT
TRBJ2-7,.,TRBV6-6,.,CASRSRGAYEQYF,TGTGCCAGCAGAAGTCGGGGGGCGTACGAGCAGTACTTC
TRBJ2-4,once,TRBV19,TRBD2,CASSGGAGVAKNIQYF,TGTGCCTCCAGCGGGGGCGCGGGGGTAGCCAAAAACATTCAGTACTTC
TRBJ2-3,.,TRBV7-2,.,CASSSGVSGADTQYF,TGTGCCAGCAGCTCGGGAGTTTCCGGGGCAGATACGCAGTATTTT
TRBJ1-6,few,TRBV19,.,CASSITGQGSYNSPLHF,TGTGCCAGTAGTATCACGGGGCAAGGCTCCTATAATTCACCCCTCCACTTT
TRBJ2-5,.,TRBV7-2,TRBD1,CASSQGQGGTQYF,TGTGCCAGCAGCCAAGGACAGGGAGGGACCCAGTACTTC
TRBJ1-2,.,TRBV28,.,CASSPRRGRAGGYTF,TGTGCCAGCAGTCCTCGGCGGGGGCGCGCCGGTGGCTACACCTTC
TRBJ2-5,once,TRBV5-4,TRBD1,CATSGTAETQYF,TGTGCCACCTCCGGGACAGCAGAGACCCAGTACTTC
TRBJ2-3,.,TRBV5-4,TRBD2,CASSPGLAGAPTDTQYF,TGTGCCAGCAGTCCAGGACTAGCGGGGGCCCCCACAGATACGCAGTATTTT
TRBJ2-1,.,TRBV11-2,.,CASSLGQAYNEQFF,TGTGCCAGCAGCTTAGGGCAGGCCTACAATGAGCAGTTCTTC
TRBJ1-2,.,TRBV7-2,TRBD1,CASSSYRGLRSEGYTF,TGTGCCAGCAGCTCCTACAGGGGGCTAAGGTCGGAGGGCTACACCTTC
TRBJ2-1,.,TRBV7-9,.,CASSPGAGRHEQFF,TGTGCCAGCAGCCCTGGCGCAGGGAGGCATGAGCAGTTCTTC
TRBJ2-2,.,TRBV7-9,.,CASSLAPLNTGELFF,TGTGCCAGCAGCTTAGCCCCCCTTAACACCGGGGAGCTGTTTTTT
TRBJ2-1,.,TRBV5-1,TRBD2,CASSLTSGGPNEQFF,TGCGCCAGCAGCTTGACTAGCGGGGGCCCCAATGAGCAGTTCTTC
TRBJ2-7,.,TRBV19,.,CASSKEDISYEQYF,TGTGCCAGTAGTAAGGAGGACATTTCCTACGAGCAGTACTTC
TRBJ1-1,.,TRBV7-2,.,CASSLDPRGQYDTEAFF,TGTGCCAGCAGCTTAGATCCGCGGGGGCAGTACGACACTGAAGCTTTCTTT
TRBJ2-3,.,TRBV7-8,.,CASSFRWGSSTDTQYF,TGTGCCAGCAGCTTCCGGTGGGGCTCTAGCACAGATACGCAGTATTTT
TRBJ2-2,.,TRBV7-6,TRBD2,CASSSGGNTGELFF,TGTGCCAGCTCAAGCGGGGGGAACACCGGGGAGCTGTTTTTT
TRBJ1-2,.,TRBV29-1,.,CSVEDENGGYTF,TGCAGCGTAGAGGACGAAAATGGGGGCTACACCTTC
TRBJ2-7,few,TRBV5-6,.,CASTPGGRGRYEQYF,TGTGCCAGCACCCCCGGGGGGAGGGGGAGGTACGAGCAGTACTTC
TRBJ2-1,.,TRBV28,TRBD1,CASSGDRGYNEQFF,TGTGCCAGCAGTGGGGACAGGGGCTACAATGAGCAGTTCTTC
TRBJ1-2,.,TRBV6-5,TRBD1,CASSSGQGIYGYTF,TGTGCCAGCAGTTCGGGACAGGGGATATATGGCTACACCTTC
TRBJ2-1,.,TRBV10-1,.,CASSDGTYSYNEQFF,TGCGCCAGCAGTGACGGGACATACAGTTACAATGAGCAGTTCTTC
TRBJ2-2,.,TRBV5-1,.,CASSLGGVTSGELFF,TGCGCCAGCAGCTTGGGGGGAGTCACAAGCGGGGAGCTGTTTTTT
TRBJ1-4,once,TRBV5-4,.,CASSSLLGEKLFF,TGTGCCAGCAGCTCCCTGCTGGGAGAAAAACTGTTTTTT
TRBJ2-3,.,TRBV2,TRBD2,CASRGVSGGHTQYF,TGTGCCTCCCGAGGCGTTAGCGGGGGACATACGCAGTATTTT
TRBJ2-7,.,TRBV6-5,TRBD1,CASSYTGQGVSEQYF,TGTGCCAGCAGTTACACGGGACAGGGCGTATCCGAGCAGTACTTC
TRBJ2-6,.,TRBV5-5,.,CASTPPPSAGANVLTF,TGTGCCAGCACCCCTCCCCCCTCCGCTGGGGCCAACGTCCTGACTTTC
TRBJ2-7,.,TRBV9,.,CASTPEGGSYEQYF,TGTGCCAGCACCCCGGAGGGGGGGTCCTACGAGCAGTACTTC
TRBJ2-2,few,TRBV2,.,CASSPQVGLGELFF,TGTGCCAGCAGTCCTCAGGTGGGCCTCGGGGAGCTGTTTTTT
TRBJ1-2,.,TRBV7-8,.,CASSLQENYGYTF,TGTGCCAGCAGCTTGCAGGAGAACTATGGCTACACCTTC
TRBJ2-4,.,TRBV4-1,.,CASSLGTATIPVGAKNIQYF,TGCGCCAGCAGCCTCGGGACGGCTACCATACCAGTGGGAGCCAAAAACATTCAGTACTTC
TRBJ1-6,.,TRBV15,.,CATSTRGRDSPLHF,TGTGCCACCAGCACGAGGGGGAGAGACTCACCCCTCCACTTT
TRBJ1-2,.,TRBV10-3,.,CAISESASINYGYTF,TGTGCCATCAGTGAGTCAGCCAGTATTAACTATGGCTACACCTTC